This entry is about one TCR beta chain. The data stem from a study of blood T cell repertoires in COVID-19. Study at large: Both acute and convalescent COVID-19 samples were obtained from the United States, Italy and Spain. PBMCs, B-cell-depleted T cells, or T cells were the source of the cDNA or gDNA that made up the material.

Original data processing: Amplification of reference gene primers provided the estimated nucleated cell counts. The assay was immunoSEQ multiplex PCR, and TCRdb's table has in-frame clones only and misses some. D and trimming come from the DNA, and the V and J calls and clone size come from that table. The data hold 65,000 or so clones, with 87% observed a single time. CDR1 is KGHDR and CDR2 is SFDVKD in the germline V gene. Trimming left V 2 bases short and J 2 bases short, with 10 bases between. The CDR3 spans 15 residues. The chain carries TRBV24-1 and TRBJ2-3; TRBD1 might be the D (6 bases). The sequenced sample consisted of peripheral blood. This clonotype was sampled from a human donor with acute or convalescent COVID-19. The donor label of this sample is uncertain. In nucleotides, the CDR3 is TGTGCCACCAGTGATTATGGGGGCTACACAGATACGCAGTATTTT. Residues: CATSDYGGYTDTQYF.